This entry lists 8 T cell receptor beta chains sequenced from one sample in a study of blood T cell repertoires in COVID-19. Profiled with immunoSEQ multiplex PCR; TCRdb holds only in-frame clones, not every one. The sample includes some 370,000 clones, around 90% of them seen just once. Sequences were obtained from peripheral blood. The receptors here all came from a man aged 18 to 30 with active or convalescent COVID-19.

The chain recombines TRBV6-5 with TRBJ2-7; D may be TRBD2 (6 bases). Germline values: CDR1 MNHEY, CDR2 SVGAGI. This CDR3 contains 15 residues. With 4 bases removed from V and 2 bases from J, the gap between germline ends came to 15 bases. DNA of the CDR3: TGTGCCAGCAGTTTACGGCTCGGAGGGGCCTACGAGCAGTACTTC. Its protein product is CASSLRLGGAYEQYF.

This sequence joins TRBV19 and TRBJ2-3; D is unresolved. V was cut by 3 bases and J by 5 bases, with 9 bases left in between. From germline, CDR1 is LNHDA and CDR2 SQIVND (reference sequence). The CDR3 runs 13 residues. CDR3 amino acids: CASSIPAGDTQYF. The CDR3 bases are TGTGCCAGTAGTATCCCGGCAGGAGATACGCAGTATTTT.

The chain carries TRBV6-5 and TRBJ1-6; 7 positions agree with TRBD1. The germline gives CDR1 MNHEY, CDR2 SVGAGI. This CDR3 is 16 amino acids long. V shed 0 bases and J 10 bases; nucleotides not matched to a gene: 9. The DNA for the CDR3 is TGTGCCAGCAGTTACTCCTCCCAGACAGGGACCTCACCCCTCCACTTT. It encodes CASSYSSQTGTSPLHF.

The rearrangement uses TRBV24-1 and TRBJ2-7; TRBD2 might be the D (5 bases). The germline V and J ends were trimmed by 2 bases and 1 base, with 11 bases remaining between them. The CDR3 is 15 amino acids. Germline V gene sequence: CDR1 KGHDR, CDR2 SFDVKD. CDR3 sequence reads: CATSDSRTPSYEQYF. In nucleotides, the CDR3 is TGTGCCACCAGTGATTCCCGGACTCCATCCTACGAGCAGTACTTC.

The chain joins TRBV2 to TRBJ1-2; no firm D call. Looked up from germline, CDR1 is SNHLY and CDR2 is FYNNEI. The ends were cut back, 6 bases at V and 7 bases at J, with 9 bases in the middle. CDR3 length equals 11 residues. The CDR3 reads CASSSVRGYTF. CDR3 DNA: TGTGCCAGCAGCTCCGTGCGTGGCTACACCTTC. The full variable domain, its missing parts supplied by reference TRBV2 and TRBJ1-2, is EPEVTQTPSHQVTQMGQEVILRCVPISNHLYFYWYRQILGQKVEFLVSFYNNEISEKSEIFDDQFSVERPDGSNFTLKIRSTKLEDSAMYFCASSSVRGYTFGSGTRLTVV.

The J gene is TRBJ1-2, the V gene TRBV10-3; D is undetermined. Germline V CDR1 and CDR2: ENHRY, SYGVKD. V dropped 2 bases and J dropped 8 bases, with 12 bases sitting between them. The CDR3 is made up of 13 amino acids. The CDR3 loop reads CAISEVSGKGYTF. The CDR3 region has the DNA TGTGCCATCAGTGAGGTCTCAGGAAAAGGCTACACCTTC.

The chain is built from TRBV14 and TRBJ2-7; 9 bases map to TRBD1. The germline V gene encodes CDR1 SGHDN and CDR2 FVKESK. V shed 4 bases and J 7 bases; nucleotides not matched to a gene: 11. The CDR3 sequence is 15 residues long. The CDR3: CASSLKPGTGSEQYF. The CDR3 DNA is TGTGCCAGCAGCCTCAAACCCGGGACAGGGAGTGAGCAGTACTTC. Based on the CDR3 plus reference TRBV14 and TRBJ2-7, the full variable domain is EAGVTQFPSHSVIEKGQTVTLRCDPISGHDNLYWYRRVMGKEIKFLLHFVKESKQDESGMPNNRFLAERTGGTYSTLKVQPAELEDSGVYFCASSLKPGTGSEQYFGPGTRLTVT.

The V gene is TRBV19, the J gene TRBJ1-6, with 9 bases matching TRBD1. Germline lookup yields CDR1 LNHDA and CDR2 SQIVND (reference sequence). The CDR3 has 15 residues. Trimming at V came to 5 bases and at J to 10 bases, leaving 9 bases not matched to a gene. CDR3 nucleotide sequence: TGTGCCAGTAGTCTCACAGGGGGCGCCGACTCACCCCTCCACTTT. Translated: CASSLTGGADSPLHF.